The source of this T cell receptor beta chain is a study of T cells in Graves' hyperthyroidism and ophthalmopathy. The source material, RNA transcripts, was used to amplify TCR beta CDR3 regions. Using the HTBI primer set, a first-round RT-PCR was run on the TCR CDR3. Via MiXCR, TCRdb re-called the multiplex PCR reads, giving one row per CDR3 protein. The table lists some 650,000 distinct CDR3 sequences, around 15% of them singletons. V was trimmed by 7 bases and J by 5 bases, leaving 15 bases between them. Germline V lookup: CDR1 MGHRA, CDR2 YSYEKL. The CDR3 runs 14 residues. The chain combines TRBV4-1 with TRBJ1-5, with D perhaps TRBD1 (6 bases). Sequences were obtained from blood. This TCR came from a woman between 40 and 50 years old with Graves' ophthalmopathy. CDR3 region: CASTKGGGDQPQHF. The CDR3 DNA follows: TGCGCCAGCACCAAAGGGGGGGGGGATCAGCCCCAGCATTTT.